The sequence of this TCR beta chain was determined in a study of early T cells in non-severe SARS-CoV-2 infection. Unique molecular identifier tags were affixed to discrete cDNA molecules. Each CDR3 protein is one row after TCRdb ran MiXCR on the 5' RACE reads. Of about 27,000 distinct CDR3 sequences listed, 5.4% were seen once; the top ten hold approximately 0.9%. Germline V lookup: CDR1 MNHEY, CDR2 SVGEGT. The CDR3 loop spans 13 amino acids. V lost 2 bases and J 8 bases, leaving 12 bases between the germline ends. The chain is built from TRBV6-2 or TRBV6-3 and TRBJ1-2; maybe TRBD1 (6 bases). Sequenced sample: whole blood. The receptor was isolated from an adult who was a healthcare worker with PCR-confirmed SARS-CoV-2 infection or an uninfected control (not recorded which). The CDR3 loop is CASSYARTEGYTF. Written as DNA, the CDR3 is TGTGCCAGCAGTTACGCCAGGACAGAAGGCTACACCTTC.